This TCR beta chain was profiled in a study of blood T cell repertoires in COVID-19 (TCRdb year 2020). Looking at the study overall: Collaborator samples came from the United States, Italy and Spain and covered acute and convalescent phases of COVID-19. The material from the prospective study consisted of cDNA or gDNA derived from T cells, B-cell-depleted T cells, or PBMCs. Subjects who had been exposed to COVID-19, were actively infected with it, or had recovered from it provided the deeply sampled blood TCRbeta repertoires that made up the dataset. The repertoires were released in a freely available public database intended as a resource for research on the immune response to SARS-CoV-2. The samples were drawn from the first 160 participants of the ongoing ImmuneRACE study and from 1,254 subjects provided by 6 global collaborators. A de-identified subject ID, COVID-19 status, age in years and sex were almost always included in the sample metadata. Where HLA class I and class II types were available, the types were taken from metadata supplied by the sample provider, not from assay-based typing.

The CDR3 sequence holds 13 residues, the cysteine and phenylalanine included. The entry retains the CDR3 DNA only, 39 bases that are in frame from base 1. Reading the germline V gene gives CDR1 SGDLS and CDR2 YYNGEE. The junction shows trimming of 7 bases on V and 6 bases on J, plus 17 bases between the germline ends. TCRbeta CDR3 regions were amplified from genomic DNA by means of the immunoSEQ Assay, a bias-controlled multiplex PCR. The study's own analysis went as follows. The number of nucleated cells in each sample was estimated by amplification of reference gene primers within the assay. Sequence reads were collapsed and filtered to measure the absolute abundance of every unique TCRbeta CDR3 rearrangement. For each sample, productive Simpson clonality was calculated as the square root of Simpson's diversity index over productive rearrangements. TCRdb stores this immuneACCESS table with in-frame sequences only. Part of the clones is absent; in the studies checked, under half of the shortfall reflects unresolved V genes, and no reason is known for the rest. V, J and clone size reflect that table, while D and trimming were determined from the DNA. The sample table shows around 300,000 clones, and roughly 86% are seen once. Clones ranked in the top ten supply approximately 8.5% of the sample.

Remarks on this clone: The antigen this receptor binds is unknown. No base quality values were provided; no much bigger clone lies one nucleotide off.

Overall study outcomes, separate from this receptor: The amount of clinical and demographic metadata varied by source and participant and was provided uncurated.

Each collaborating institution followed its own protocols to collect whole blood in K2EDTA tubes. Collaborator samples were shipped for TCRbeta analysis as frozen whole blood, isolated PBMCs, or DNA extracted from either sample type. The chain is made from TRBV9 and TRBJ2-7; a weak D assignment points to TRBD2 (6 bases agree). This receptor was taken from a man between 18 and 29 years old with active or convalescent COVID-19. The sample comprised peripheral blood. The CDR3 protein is CASSVGGSGEQYF. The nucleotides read TGTGCCAGCTCCGTTGGGGGGTCAGGCGAGCAGTACTTC.